The present T cell receptor beta chain was sequenced within a study of graft-versus-host responses after intestinal transplantation. Study summary: Every one of the recipients received anti-thymocyte globulin induction and afterwards took tacrolimus and steroids for about 3 years.

Assay: immunoSEQ multiplex PCR; the TCRdb copy retains only in-frame clones and omits some. The sample has 90,000 to 130,000 clones; 85% to 95% are singletons. Broader study findings: Recipient marrow contained GvH clones, some of which appeared first in ileum or blood.

This CDR3 comprises 14 residues. Germline V lookup: CDR1 MDHEN, CDR2 SYDVKM. V shed 6 bases and J 3 bases; nucleotides not matched to a gene: 6. This clone appeared once. The antigen is undetermined. The origin of this receptor is a human donor who was the organ donor for an intestinal transplant. Specimen: unstimulated CD8+ T cells sorted from spleen or lymph node cells, collected before transplant. The chain uses TRBV28 and TRBJ2-7, with 9 positions matching TRBD1. The CDR3 region is CASSQDRGSYEQYF. In DNA, the CDR3 is TGTGCCAGCAGCCAGGACAGGGGAAGCTACGAGCAGTACTTC.